The TCR beta chain under discussion was sequenced for a study of vaccination and CD4 T cells after COVID-19. Background on the study: Investigators drew the post-COVID samples a median around 100 days after diagnosis, with a range of 35 to 161. Cellular stimulation was performed using overlapping spike peptides derived from SARS-CoV-2, HCoV-NL63, HCoV-OC43 and HCoV-229E. Some control cultures received a CEFX pool, which served as the positive control. Others received an HIV-1 Nef pool or no peptide.

In regard to this clonotype: Its antigen is not identified.

The sample's treatment: roughly 11-day PBMC culture with coronavirus spike peptide pools or control peptides (ViraFEST assay). The CDR3 has 16 amino acids. Germline CDR1 reads LNHNV; CDR2 reads YYDKDF (reference sequence). V lost 3 bases and J 2 bases, leaving 17 bases between the germline ends. Sequencing of the DNA from cultured CD4+ T cells was carried out with the Oncomine TCR Beta short-read assay. Investigators isolated genomic DNA from cultured CD4+ T cells. TCRdb redid the calling of the PCR reads with MiXCR, one entry per CDR3 protein. The sample lists 15,000 to 25,000 distinct CDR3 sequences; around 41% were seen once.

The clonotype was recovered from a human donor with COVID-19. Sequenced input: cultured CD4+ T cells from blood. V gene TRBV15 combines with J gene TRBJ2-7; maybe TRBD2 (6 bases). The CDR3 loop reads CATSRGGKSGTYEQYF. The CDR3 DNA reads TGTGCCACCAGCAGGGGAGGAAAAAGCGGCACCTACGAGCAGTACTTC. The variable domain in full, with the rest retrieved from reference TRBV15 and TRBJ2-7, is DAMVIQNPRYQVTQFGKPVTLSCSQTLNHNVMYWYQQKSSQAPKLLFHYYDKDFNNEADTPDNFQSRRPNTSFCFLDIRSPGLGDTAMYLCATSRGGKSGTYEQYFGPGTRLTVT.